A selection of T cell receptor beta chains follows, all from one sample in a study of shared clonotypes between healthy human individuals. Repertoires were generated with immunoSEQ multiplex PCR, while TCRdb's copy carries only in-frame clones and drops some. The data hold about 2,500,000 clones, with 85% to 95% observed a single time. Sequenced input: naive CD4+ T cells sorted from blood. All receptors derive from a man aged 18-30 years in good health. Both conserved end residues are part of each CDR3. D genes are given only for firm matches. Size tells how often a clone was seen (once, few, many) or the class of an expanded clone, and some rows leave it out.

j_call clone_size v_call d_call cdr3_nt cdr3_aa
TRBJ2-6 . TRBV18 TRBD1 TGTGCCAGCTCACCATTGGACAGGGGTACTGGGGCCAACGTCCTGACTTTC CASSPLDRGTGANVLTF
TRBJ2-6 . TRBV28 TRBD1 TGTGCCAGCATAGGACAGGGTGCTGGGGCCAACGTCCTGACTTTC CASIGQGAGANVLTF
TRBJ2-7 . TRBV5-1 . TGCGCCAGCAGCTTGCGGGATCCACCCTACGAGCAGTACTTC CASSLRDPPYEQYF
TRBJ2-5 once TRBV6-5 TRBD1 TGTGCCAGCAAGGGACAGGGGGCTGGTGAAGAGACCCAGTACTTC CASKGQGAGEETQYF
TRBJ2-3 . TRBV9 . TGTGCCAGCAGCGTCGGGGAACCAGATACGCAGTATTTT CASSVGEPDTQYF
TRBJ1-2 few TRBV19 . TGTGCCAGTATTCCTCAGTGGGGCGACTATGGCTACACCTTC CASIPQWGDYGYTF
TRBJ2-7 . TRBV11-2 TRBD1 TGTGCCAGCAGCTCGCGACAGGGGTTGAACTACGAGCAGTACTTC CASSSRQGLNYEQYF
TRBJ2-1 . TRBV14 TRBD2 TGTGCCAGCAGCCAAGGACTAGCGGGAAACAATGAGCAGTTCTTC CASSQGLAGNNEQFF
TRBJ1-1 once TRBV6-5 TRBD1 TGTGCCAGCAGTTACGGACAGGGGAAAAACACTGAAGCTTTCTTT CASSYGQGKNTEAFF
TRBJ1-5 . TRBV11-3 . TGTGCCAGCAGCTGGACCTTGGGGGCCCTGGGGTTAAGTCAGCCCCAGCATTTT CASSWTLGALGLSQPQHF
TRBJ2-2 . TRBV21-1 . TGTGCCAGCAGCGTCCGGGACAGGGCCACCGGGGAGCTGTTTTTT CASSVRDRATGELFF
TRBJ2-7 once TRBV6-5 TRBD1 TGTGCCAGCAGTTCCCTGACAGGGGCCTACGAGCAGTACTTC CASSSLTGAYEQYF
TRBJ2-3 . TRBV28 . TGTGCCAGCAGCGACCCGACAGTCACAGATACGCAGTATTTT CASSDPTVTDTQYF
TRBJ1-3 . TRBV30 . TGTGCCTGGAGTGTAGGCCGCTCTGGAAACACCATATATTTT CAWSVGRSGNTIYF
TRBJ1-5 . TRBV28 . TGTGCCAGCAGTTTAAAAAGGGGATATAGCAATCAGCCCCAGCATTTT CASSLKRGYSNQPQHF
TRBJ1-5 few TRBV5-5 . TGTGCCAGCAGCTGGGATAGCAATCAGCCCCAGCATTTT CASSWDSNQPQHF
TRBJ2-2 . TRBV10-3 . TGTGCCATCAGTGACTGGGGGGCCGACACCGGGGAGCTGTTTTTT CAISDWGADTGELFF
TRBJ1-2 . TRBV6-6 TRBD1 TGTGCCAGCAGCCTGCGACAGGGAGAGAACTATGGCTACACCTTC CASSLRQGENYGYTF
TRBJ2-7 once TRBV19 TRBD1 TGTGCCAGTAAGGGACAGGACTACGAGCAGTACTTC CASKGQDYEQYF
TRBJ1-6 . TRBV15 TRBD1 TGTGCCACCAGCGGAGACAGGGGGCTTAGATCACCCCTCCACTTT CATSGDRGLRSPLHF
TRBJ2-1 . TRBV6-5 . TGTGCCAGCAGGGCTACTGGCGGCTACAATGAGCAGTTCTTC CASRATGGYNEQFF
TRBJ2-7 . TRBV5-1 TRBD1 TGCGCCAGCAGCCGGGACAGTCAGTACGAGCAGTACTTC CASSRDSQYEQYF
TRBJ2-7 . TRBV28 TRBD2 TGTGCCAGCAGTCCAGGGACTAGCTCCGTTTGGGAGCAGTACTTC CASSPGTSSVWEQYF
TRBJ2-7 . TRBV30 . TGTGCCCTTACGGGGGCCTACGAGCAGTACTTC CALTGAYEQYF
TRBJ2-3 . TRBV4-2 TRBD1 TGTGCCAGCAGCCAAGGGACAGGGGGGGGCACAGATACGCAGTATTTT CASSQGTGGGTDTQYF
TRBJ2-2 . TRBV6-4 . TGTGCCACCTCCCGATCGGCCGATAGAGACACCGGGGAGCTGTTTTTT CATSRSADRDTGELFF
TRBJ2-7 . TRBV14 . TGTGCCAGCAGCCAAGTAGGGGGAGTAATGAGCTCCTACGAGCAGTACTTC CASSQVGGVMSSYEQYF
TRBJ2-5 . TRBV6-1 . TGTGCCAGCAGTGAAGCTGAGACCCAGTACTTC CASSEAETQYF
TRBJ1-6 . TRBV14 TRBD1 TGTGCCAGCAGCCAAGATACAGGGGCTAATTCACCCCTCCACTTT CASSQDTGANSPLHF
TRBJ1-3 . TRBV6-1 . TGTGCCAGCAGTGAAACTCAGGCCATATATTTT CASSETQAIYF
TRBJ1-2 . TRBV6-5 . TGTGCCAGCAGTTACAATGACAAGACTTCTAACTATGGCTACACCTTC CASSYNDKTSNYGYTF
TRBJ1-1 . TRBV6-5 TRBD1 TGTGCCAGCAGTTACTCGGGGACAGTCACTGAAGCTTTCTTT CASSYSGTVTEAFF
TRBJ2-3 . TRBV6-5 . TGTGCCAGCAGTTCCGGAAACACAGATACGCAGTATTTT CASSSGNTDTQYF
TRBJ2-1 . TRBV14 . TGTGCCAGCAGCCAAGGGGCAAGCTCCTACAATGAGCAGTTCTTC CASSQGASSYNEQFF
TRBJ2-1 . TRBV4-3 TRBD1 TGCGCCAGCAGCCAACAGGGGGTCGCTTACAATGAGCAGTTCTTC CASSQQGVAYNEQFF
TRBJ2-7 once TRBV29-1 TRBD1 TGCAGCGTGACACGGACAGGGGGACCGTCCTACGAGCAGTACTTC CSVTRTGGPSYEQYF
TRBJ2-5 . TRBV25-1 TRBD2 TGTGCCAGCAGTGAAGTTTCGGGGGGAACCCAGTACTTC CASSEVSGGTQYF
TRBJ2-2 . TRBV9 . TGTGCCAGCAGCCTCATGGGGGGCAACACCGGGGAGCTGTTTTTT CASSLMGGNTGELFF
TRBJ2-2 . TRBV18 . TGTGCCAGCTCACCAGGCCAGCAAACCGGGGAGCTGTTTTTT CASSPGQQTGELFF
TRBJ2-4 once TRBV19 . TGTGCCAGTAGTATCCCCAACCTAGCCAAAAACATTCAGTACTTC CASSIPNLAKNIQYF
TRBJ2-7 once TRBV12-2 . TGTGCAAGTCGCCTGAAAAGGGGGCCCTACGAGCAGTACTTC CASRLKRGPYEQYF
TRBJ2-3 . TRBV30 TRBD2 TGTGCCTGGAGTGTGGGGACTAGGCGCTCAGATACGCAGTATTTT CAWSVGTRRSDTQYF
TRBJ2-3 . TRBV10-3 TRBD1 TGTGCCATCAGTGAGTCCTACACTTCCGGGACAGGATTCACAGATACGCAGTATTTT CAISESYTSGTGFTDTQYF
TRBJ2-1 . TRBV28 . TGTGCCAGTACCACGGGTGTGTTGAATGAGCAGTTCTTC CASTTGVLNEQFF
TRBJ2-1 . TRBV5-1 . TGCGCCAGCAGCTTGGAACCCATCAATGAGCAGTTCTTC CASSLEPINEQFF
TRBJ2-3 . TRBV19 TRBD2 TGTGCCAGTAGTATGACGCGACTAGCTAGCACAGATACGCAGTATTTT CASSMTRLASTDTQYF
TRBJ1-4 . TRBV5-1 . TGCGCCAGCAGCTTGGGTGGGGGGCCTAATGAAAAACTGTTTTTT CASSLGGGPNEKLFF
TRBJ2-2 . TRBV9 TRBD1 TGTGCCAGCAGCGTCTCACAGGGGGCTGGGAACACCGGGGAGCTGTTTTTT CASSVSQGAGNTGELFF
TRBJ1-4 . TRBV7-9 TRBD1 TGTGCCAGCAGCTCTGACAGGGGTGAATGGGAAAAACTGTTTTTT CASSSDRGEWEKLFF
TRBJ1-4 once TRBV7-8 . TGTGCCAGCAGCTTCCGGGGGGCTAGTGAAAAACTGTTTTTT CASSFRGASEKLFF
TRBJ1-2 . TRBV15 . TGTGCCACCAGCAGAGGACAGTTGTATGGCTACACCTTC CATSRGQLYGYTF
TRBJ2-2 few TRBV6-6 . TGTGCCAGCAGTTACTCTTTCTCCACCGGGGAGCTGTTTTTT CASSYSFSTGELFF
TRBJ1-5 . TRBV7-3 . TGTGCCAGCAGCTCAACCACACAGCCCCAGCATTTT CASSSTTQPQHF
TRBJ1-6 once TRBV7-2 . TGTGCCAGCAGCTGGTATCTGGCAAATTCACCCCTCCACTTT CASSWYLANSPLHF
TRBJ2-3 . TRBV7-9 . TGTGCCAGCAGCTTAGGGCCTAATGGGGATACGCAGTATTTT CASSLGPNGDTQYF
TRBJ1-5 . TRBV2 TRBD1 TGTGCCAGCACCCCCGACAGGGACCTGGAGCCCCAGCATTTT CASTPDRDLEPQHF
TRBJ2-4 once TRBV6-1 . TGTGCCAGCAGGGGGATCTTTTCCAAAAACATTCAGTACTTC CASRGIFSKNIQYF
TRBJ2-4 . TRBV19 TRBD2 TGTGCCAGTAGTATAGGGAACTTAGCGGGGGGAGCCAAAAACATTCAGTACTTC CASSIGNLAGGAKNIQYF
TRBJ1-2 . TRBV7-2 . TGTGCCAGCAGCTTAACCATCTATGGCTACACCTTC CASSLTIYGYTF